The clone carrying this T cell receptor beta chain was detected only once. As yet, its antigen is unknown. This sample is part of a study of blood T cells in healthy people across ages. Study at large: Capture via template switching afforded approximately one barcoded beta molecule per two T cells.

For the second PCR, which ran for about 7 to 11 cycles, a sample-barcoded 5' primer and a J-beta primer mix were used. One entry per CDR3 protein, called by TCRdb with MiXCR from the 5' RACE reads. The sample has around 620,000 distinct CDR3 sequences, 27% seen once; the top ten hold around a sixth. Germline loops: CDR1 DFQATT, CDR2 SNEGSKA (reference sequence). V trimming: 3 bases; J trimming: 3 bases; junction bases outside the gene matches: 16. The CDR3 length is 17 residues. Each donor was a healthy Caucasian individual from Russia, aged roughly 6 to 100. PBMCs numbering at least 7 million were isolated per sample. Study findings and constraints: Older age went with lower TCR beta diversity per million T cells, in a roughly linear way.

The material sequenced was blood. The V gene is TRBV20-1, the J gene TRBJ1-1; 7 nucleotides align to TRBD1. The receptor was isolated from a woman aged 70-85 years in good health. This chain's CDR3 is CSARRYRGTVLDTEAFF. For the CDR3, the DNA is TGCAGTGCTAGGCGGTACAGGGGCACGGTGTTGGACACTGAAGCTTTCTTT.